This record concerns one TCR beta chain sequence. These data are taken from a study of T-cell reconstitution after alpha-beta-depleted transplantation in children. As it was prepared, the TCRbeta library received unique molecular identifiers. TCRdb reanalysed the PCR reads using MiXCR and keeps one entry per CDR3 protein. The repertoire holds hundreds of thousands of distinct CDR3 sequences, with 13% as singletons. There are 17 residues in the CDR3. The junction had 14 bases not matched to a gene; V was cut back by 5 bases and J by 2 bases. Germline CDR1 reads DFQATT; CDR2 reads SNEGSKA (reference sequence).

Source: PBMCs, taken from the stem cell graft. The genes are TRBV20-1 and TRBJ2-3, with 9 bases identical to TRBD2. The sequence derives from a human donor who donated a stem cell graft to a child with Fanconi anemia. The CDR3: CSADGDWERGATDTQYF. CDR3 sequence (DNA): TGCAGTGCTGACGGTGATTGGGAGCGGGGGGCCACAGATACGCAGTATTTT.